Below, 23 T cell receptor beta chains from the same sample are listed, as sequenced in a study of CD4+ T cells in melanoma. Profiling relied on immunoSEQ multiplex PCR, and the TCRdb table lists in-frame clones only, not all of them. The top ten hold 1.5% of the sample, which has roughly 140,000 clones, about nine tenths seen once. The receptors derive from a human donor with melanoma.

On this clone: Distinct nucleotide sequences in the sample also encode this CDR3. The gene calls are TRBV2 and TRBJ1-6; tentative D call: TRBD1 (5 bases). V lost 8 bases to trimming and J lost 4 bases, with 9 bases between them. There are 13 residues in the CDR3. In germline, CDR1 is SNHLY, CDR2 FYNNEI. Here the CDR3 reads CASGTAYNSPLHF. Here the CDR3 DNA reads TGTGCCAGCGGGACGGCTTATAATTCACCCCTCCACTTT.

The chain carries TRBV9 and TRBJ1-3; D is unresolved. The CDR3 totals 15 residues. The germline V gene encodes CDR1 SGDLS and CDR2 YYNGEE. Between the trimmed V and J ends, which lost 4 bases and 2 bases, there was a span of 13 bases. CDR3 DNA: TGTGCCAGCAGCTCAACCCCTTTGCCTGGAAACACCATATATTTT. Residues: CASSSTPLPGNTIYF.

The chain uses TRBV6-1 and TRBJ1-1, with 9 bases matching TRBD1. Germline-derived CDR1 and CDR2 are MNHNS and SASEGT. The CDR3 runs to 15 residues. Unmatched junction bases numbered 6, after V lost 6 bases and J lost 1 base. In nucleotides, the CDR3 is TGTGCCAGCAGATTAGTACAGGGGGCGAACACTGAAGCTTTCTTT. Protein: CASRLVQGANTEAFF.

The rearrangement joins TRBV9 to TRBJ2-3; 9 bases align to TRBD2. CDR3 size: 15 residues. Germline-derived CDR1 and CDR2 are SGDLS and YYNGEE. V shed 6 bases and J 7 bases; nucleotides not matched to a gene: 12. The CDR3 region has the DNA TGTGCCAGCAACTACGGCGGGGGGGCAATAAATACGCAGTATTTT. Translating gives CASNYGGGAINTQYF.

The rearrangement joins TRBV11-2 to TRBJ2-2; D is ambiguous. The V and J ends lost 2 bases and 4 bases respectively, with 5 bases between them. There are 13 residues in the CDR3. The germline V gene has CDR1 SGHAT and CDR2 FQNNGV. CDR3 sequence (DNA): TGTGCCAGCAGCTTAAGACGCACCGGGGAGCTGTTTTTT. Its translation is CASSLRRTGELFF.

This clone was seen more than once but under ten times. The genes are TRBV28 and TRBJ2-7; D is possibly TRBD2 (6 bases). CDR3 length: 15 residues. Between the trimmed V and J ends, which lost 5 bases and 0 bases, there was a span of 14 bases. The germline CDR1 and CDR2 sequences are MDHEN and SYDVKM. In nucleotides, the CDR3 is TGTGCCAGCAGTCTCCGGGGGACGACCTCCTACGAGCAGTACTTC. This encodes CASSLRGTTSYEQYF.

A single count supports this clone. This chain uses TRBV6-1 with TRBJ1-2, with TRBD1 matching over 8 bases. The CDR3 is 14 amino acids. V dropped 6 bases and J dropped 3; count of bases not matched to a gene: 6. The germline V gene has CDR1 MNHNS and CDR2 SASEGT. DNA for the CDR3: TGTGCCAGCAGCCATTCGGACAGGGACTATGGCTACACCTTC. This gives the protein CASSHSDRDYGYTF.

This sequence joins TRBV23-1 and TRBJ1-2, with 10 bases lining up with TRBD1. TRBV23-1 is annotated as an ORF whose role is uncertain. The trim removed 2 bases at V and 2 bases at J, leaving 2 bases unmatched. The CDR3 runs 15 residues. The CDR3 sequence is CASSQKDRGNYGYTF. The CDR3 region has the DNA TGCGCCAGCAGTCAAAAGGACAGGGGGAACTATGGCTACACCTTC.

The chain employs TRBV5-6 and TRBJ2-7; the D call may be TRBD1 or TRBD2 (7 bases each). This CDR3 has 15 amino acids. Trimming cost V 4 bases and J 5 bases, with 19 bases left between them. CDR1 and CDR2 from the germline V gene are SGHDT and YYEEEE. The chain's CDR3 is CASSLPDREGNEQYF. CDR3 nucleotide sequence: TGTGCCAGCAGCCTACCCGACAGGGAGGGGAACGAGCAGTACTTC.

The DNA of the CDR3 is TGTGCCAGCAGCCCTTTGACCGCGTCGGAAGCTTTCTTT. It codes for CASSPLTASEAFF. The chain recombines TRBV2 with TRBJ1-1; D call uncertain. In germline, CDR1 is SNHLY, CDR2 FYNNEI. The CDR3 has 13 amino acids. V lost 6 bases, J lost 8 bases, and 16 bases lay in between.

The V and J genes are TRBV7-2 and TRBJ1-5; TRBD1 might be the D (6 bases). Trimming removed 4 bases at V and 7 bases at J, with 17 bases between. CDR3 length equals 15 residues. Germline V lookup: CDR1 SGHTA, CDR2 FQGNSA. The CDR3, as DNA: TGTGCCAGCAGCTGGGGCGCGGGGGCAGAGCAGCCCCAGCATTTT. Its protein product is CASSWGAGAEQPQHF.

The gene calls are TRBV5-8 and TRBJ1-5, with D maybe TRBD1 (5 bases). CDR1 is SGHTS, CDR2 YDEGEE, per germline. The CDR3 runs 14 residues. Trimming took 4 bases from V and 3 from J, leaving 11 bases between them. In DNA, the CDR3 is TGTGCCAGCAGCACTCGACAGCTCAATCAGCCCCAGCATTTT. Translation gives CASSTRQLNQPQHF.

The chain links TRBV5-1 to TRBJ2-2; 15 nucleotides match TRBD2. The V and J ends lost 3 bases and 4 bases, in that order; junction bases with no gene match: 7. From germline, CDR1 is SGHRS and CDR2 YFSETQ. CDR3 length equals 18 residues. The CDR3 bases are TGCGCCAGCAGCTCAGGACTAGCGGGGGGGCCGGGCACCGGGGAGCTGTTTTTT. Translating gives CASSSGLAGGPGTGELFF.

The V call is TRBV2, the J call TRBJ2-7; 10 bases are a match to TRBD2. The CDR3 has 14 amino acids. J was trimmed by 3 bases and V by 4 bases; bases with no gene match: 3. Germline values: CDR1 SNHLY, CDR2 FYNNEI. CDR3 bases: TGTGCCAGCAGTGGGACTAGCGGTTTCTACGAGCAGTACTTC. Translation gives CASSGTSGFYEQYF.

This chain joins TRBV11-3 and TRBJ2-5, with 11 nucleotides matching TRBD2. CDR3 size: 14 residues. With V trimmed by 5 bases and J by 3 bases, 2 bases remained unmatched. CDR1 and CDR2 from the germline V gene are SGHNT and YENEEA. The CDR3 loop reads CASSRSGGEETQYF. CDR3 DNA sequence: TGTGCCAGCAGCCGTAGCGGGGGGGAAGAGACCCAGTACTTC.

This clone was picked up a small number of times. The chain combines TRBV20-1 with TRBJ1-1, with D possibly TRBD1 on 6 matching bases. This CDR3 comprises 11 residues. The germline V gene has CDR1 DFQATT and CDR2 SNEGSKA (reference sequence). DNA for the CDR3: TGCGGGGGCTCCTTCGACGGTGAAGCTTTCTTT. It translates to CGGSFDGEAFF.

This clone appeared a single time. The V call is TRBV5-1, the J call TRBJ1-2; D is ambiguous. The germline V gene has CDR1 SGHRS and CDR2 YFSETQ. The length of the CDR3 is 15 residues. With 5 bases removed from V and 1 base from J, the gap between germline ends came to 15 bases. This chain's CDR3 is CASRSEPYDNYGYTF. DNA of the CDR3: TGCGCCAGCAGAAGCGAACCGTACGATAACTATGGCTACACCTTC.

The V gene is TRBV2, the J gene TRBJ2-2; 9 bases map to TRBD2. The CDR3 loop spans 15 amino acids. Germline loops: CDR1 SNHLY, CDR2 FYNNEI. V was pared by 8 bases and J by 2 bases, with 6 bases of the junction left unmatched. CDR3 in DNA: TGTGCCAGCTCGTTGCGGGGGGGAAACACCGGGGAGCTGTTTTTT. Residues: CASSLRGGNTGELFF.

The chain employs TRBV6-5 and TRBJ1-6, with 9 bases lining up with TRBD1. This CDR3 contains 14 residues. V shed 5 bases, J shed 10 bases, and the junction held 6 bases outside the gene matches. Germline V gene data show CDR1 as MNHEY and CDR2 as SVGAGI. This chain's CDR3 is CASSAGTGRSPLHF. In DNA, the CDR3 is TGTGCCAGCAGTGCCGGGACAGGGAGGTCACCCCTCCACTTT.

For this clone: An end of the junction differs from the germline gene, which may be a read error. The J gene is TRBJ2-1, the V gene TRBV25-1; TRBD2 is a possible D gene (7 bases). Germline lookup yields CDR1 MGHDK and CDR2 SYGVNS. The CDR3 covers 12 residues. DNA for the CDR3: TGCTCCGTGGGGGGGGCGTACAATGAGCAGTTCTTC. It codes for CSVGGAYNEQFF.

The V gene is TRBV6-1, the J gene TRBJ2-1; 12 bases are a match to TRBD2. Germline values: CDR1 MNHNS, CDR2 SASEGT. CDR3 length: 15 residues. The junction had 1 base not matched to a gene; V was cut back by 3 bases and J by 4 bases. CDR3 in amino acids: CASSETSGGYNEQFF. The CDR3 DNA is TGTGCCAGCAGTGAGACTAGCGGGGGATACAATGAGCAGTTCTTC.

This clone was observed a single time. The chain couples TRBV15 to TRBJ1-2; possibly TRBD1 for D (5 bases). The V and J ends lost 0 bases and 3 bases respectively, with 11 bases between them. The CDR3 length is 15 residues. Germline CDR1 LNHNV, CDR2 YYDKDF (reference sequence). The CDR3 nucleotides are TGTGCCACCAGCAGAGAGAGCGACAGATACTATGGCTACACCTTC. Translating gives CATSRESDRYYGYTF.

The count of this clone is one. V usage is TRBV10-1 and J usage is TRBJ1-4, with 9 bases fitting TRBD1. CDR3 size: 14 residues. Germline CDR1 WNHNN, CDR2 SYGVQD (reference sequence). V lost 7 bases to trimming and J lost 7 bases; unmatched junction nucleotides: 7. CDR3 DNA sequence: TGCGCCAGCATTTACCGGGACAGGGCTGAAAAACTGTTTTTT. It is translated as CASIYRDRAEKLFF.